Below, one T cell receptor (beta chain) is given with its context. Its matching antigen is unknown. The sample comes from a study of cytomegalovirus exposure and HLA in healthy donors. Whole-study findings and limits: Listed as cytomegalovirus-associated were over 150 TCR beta chains.

The primer mix had 60 Vbeta and 13 Jbeta primers. This table comes from immunoSEQ multiplex PCR, and its TCRdb copy is limited to in-frame clones, with some not included. The profile shows 200,000 or so clones, 55% to 75% of them singletons. The source material was PBMCs. The origin of this receptor is a man aged 35 to 55 in good health and CMV-seropositive.

CDR3 sequence: CSVQRTGDTQYF. CDR3 sequence (DNA): TGCAGCGTCCAACGTACGGGAGATACGCAGTATTTT. This rearrangement joins TRBV29-1 to TRBJ2-3, with unresolved D. The germline gives CDR1 SQVTM, CDR2 ANQGSEA. With 6 bases removed from V and 5 bases from J, the gap between germline ends came to 12 bases. The CDR3 spans 12 residues.